Described below is a single T cell receptor (beta chain) sequence and its context. Time point meaning: pretreatment peripheral blood. Per-patient samples, pretreatment and on-treatment, numbered 1 to 8. The data belong to a study of PD-L1 blockade in urothelial cancer. Each PCR contained spiked-in synthetic TCR analog templates. Here immunoSEQ multiplex PCR was the method, and the copy in TCRdb shows in-frame clones only, minus some. The table lists 50,000 or so clones, about 81% of them singletons. In germline, CDR1 is MNHEY, CDR2 SVGAGI. The junction had 8 bases not matched to a gene; V was cut back by 5 bases and J by 1 base. This CDR3 comprises 15 residues.

The chain joins TRBV6-5 to TRBJ2-7, with 7 bases matching TRBD1. The receptor was isolated from a man in his sixties or seventies with urothelial cancer. The sample in question was PBMCs, obtained around atezolizumab (anti-PD-L1) treatment. The CDR3 protein is CASSLRTGGSYEQYF. CDR3 coding DNA: TGTGCCAGCAGTCTTCGGACAGGTGGTTCCTACGAGCAGTACTTC.